These 19 T cell receptor beta chains came from one sample sequenced in a study of blood T cell repertoires in COVID-19. Sequencing used immunoSEQ multiplex PCR; TCRdb keeps in-frame clones, though not all of them. The repertoire holds over 250,000 clones, around 87% seen once, with 2% to 2.5% in the top ten. The sample was peripheral blood. Receptors were obtained from a woman aged 45 to 65 with acute or convalescent COVID-19.

The chain links TRBV6-6 to TRBJ2-1, with 13 bases identical to TRBD2. Trimming took 8 bases from V and 7 from J; bases not matched to a gene: 5. Germline loops: CDR1 MNHNY, CDR2 SVGAGI (reference sequence). The CDR3 is made up of 14 amino acids. The CDR3 DNA sequence: TGTGCCAGCGCCGGACTAGCGGGAGTAAATGAGCAGTTCTTC. The encoded protein is CASAGLAGVNEQFF.

This clone was picked up one time. The rearrangement joins TRBV9 to TRBJ1-1; TRBD1 matches at 7 bases. The CDR3 is 14 amino acids. Germline V gene sequence: CDR1 SGDLS, CDR2 YYNGEE. Unmatched junction bases numbered 2, after V lost 3 bases and J lost 0 bases. CDR3 sequence: CASSEGQLNTEAFF. In DNA form, the CDR3 reads TGTGCCAGCAGCGAGGGACAGTTGAACACTGAAGCTTTCTTT. The variable domain in full, with the rest retrieved from reference TRBV9 and TRBJ1-1, is DSGVTQTPKHLITATGQRVTLRCSPRSGDLSVYWYQQSLDQGLQFLIQYYNGEERAKGNILERFSAQQFPDLHSELNLSSLELGDSALYFCASSEGQLNTEAFFGQGTRLTVV.

The chain recombines TRBV4-2 with TRBJ2-7; no firm D call. CDR3 length: 16 residues. Germline V CDR1 and CDR2: LGHNA, YNFKEQ. With 0 bases removed from V and 4 bases from J, the gap between germline ends came to 16 bases. This CDR3 is CASSQDDISSTYEQYF. The CDR3 nucleotides are TGTGCCAGCAGCCAAGATGATATATCCTCAACTTACGAGCAGTACTTC.

V gene TRBV28 combines with J gene TRBJ1-2; 10 nucleotides align to TRBD1. CDR3 length: 14 residues. Germline V CDR1 and CDR2: MDHEN, SYDVKM. The V segment lost 5 bases and the J segment 8 bases; nucleotides outside the gene matches: 8. CDR3 DNA sequence: TGTGCCAGCAGTCGGACAGGGGGGCCGAACGGCTACACCTTC. It yields the protein CASSRTGGPNGYTF.

This chain uses TRBV9 with TRBJ2-1; 9 positions match TRBD2. Germline V lookup: CDR1 SGDLS, CDR2 YYNGEE. This CDR3 region has 16 residues. V shed 2 bases and J 9 bases; nucleotides not matched to a gene: 12. In DNA, the CDR3 is TGTGCCAGCAGCGTCGCTAGCGGGACTTCCCTCTTTGAGCAGTTCTTC. Protein sequence: CASSVASGTSLFEQFF.

A single count supports this clone. The rearrangement uses TRBV9 and TRBJ2-7, with D perhaps TRBD1 (6 bases). The length of the CDR3 is 15 residues. Germline CDR1 is SGDLS and CDR2 is YYNGEE. V gave up 0 bases and J gave up 0 bases, with 10 bases separating them. The CDR3 nucleotides read TGTGCCAGCAGCGTAGAATGGGACACCTCCTACGAGCAGTACTTC. This gives the protein CASSVEWDTSYEQYF.

This rearrangement joins TRBV21-1 to TRBJ1-6; whether TRBD1, the table's D call, matches the DNA was not checked. TRBV21-1 is noted as a pseudogene. The CDR3 length is 18 residues. The CDR3 DNA sequence: TGTGCCAGCCCGGACTACAATAAACCGGGACAGGGAAATTCACCCCTCCACTTT. Protein sequence: CASPDYNKPGQGNSPLHF.

The chain couples TRBV18 to TRBJ2-3; TRBD2 aligns across 10 bases. The J segment lost 4 bases and the V segment lost 0 bases, leaving 4 bases of the junction unmatched. Germline assignment: CDR1 KGHSH and CDR2 LQKENI. This CDR3 has 16 residues. DNA of the CDR3: TGTGCCAGCTCACCACCTTTTGGGACTAGCGCAGATACGCAGTATTTT. Translation gives CASSPPFGTSADTQYF.

The genes are TRBV15 and TRBJ2-7; D not certain. The germline gives CDR1 LNHNV, CDR2 YYDKDF (reference sequence). With 3 bases removed from V and 3 bases from J, the gap between germline ends came to 3 bases. The CDR3 has 11 amino acids. The CDR3 coding sequence is TGTGCCACCAGCAGCATCTACGAGCAGTACTTC. Translated, it gives CATSSIYEQYF. The full variable domain, completed using reference TRBV15 and TRBJ2-7, is DAMVIQNPRYQVTQFGKPVTLSCSQTLNHNVMYWYQQKSSQAPKLLFHYYDKDFNNEADTPDNFQSRRPNTSFCFLDIRSPGLGDTAMYLCATSSIYEQYFGPGTRLTVT.

This rearrangement joins TRBV24-1 to TRBJ2-1; 7 bases are a match to TRBD2. CDR3 size: 16 residues. Trimming at V came to 6 bases and at J to 1 base, leaving 8 bases not matched to a gene. Germline-derived CDR1 and CDR2 are KGHDR and SFDVKD. In DNA form, the CDR3 reads TGTGCCACCAGTAACACAGCCGGGAGGTCCTACAATGAGCAGTTCTTC. This gives the protein CATSNTAGRSYNEQFF.

This chain connects TRBV19 to TRBJ1-3; maybe TRBD1 (5 bases). This CDR3 is 14 amino acids long. V lost 2 bases to trimming and J lost 0 bases, with 5 bases between them. The germline CDR1 and CDR2 sequences are LNHDA and SQIVND (reference sequence). The CDR3 is CASSIRGSGNTIYF. The CDR3 DNA sequence: TGTGCCAGTAGTATAAGGGGCTCTGGAAACACCATATATTTT.

Written as DNA, the CDR3 is TGTGCCTCCCCCGGGTGGGGGGCCAACGTCCTGACTTTC. Translated: CASPGWGANVLTF. V gene TRBV18 combines with J gene TRBJ2-6; no firm D call. V was pared by 11 bases and J by 4 bases, with 12 bases between. Germline-derived CDR1 and CDR2 are KGHSH and LQKENI. CDR3 length equals 13 residues.

This clone was seen just once. The rearrangement joins TRBV6-5 to TRBJ1-1; D unclear. Trimming shortened V by 0 bases and J by 1 base, and 6 bases separated the two germline ends. CDR1 MNHEY and CDR2 SVGAGI come from the germline V gene. There are 14 residues in the CDR3. CDR3 sequence reads: CASSYSVGNTEAFF. The CDR3 bases are TGTGCCAGCAGTTACTCAGTCGGGAACACTGAAGCTTTCTTT.

The chain joins TRBV7-6 to TRBJ2-6; TRBD1 agrees at 7 bases. The CDR3 is 18 residues long. The junction had 6 bases not matched to a gene; V was cut back by 1 base and J by 0 bases. In germline, CDR1 is SGHVS, CDR2 FNYEAQ. CDR3 loop: CASSLEGAGGSGANVLTF. The DNA for the CDR3 is TGTGCCAGCAGCTTAGAGGGGGCAGGGGGCTCTGGGGCCAACGTCCTGACTTTC.

The chain carries TRBV5-6 and TRBJ1-3; D is perhaps TRBD1 (5 bases). Germline V gene sequence: CDR1 SGHDT, CDR2 YYEEEE. The CDR3 is 15 residues long. Trimming stripped 3 bases from V and 0 bases from J, with 10 bases between. The CDR3, as DNA: TGTGCCAGCAGCTGGGGGGAGCACTCTGGAAACACCATATATTTT. Protein sequence: CASSWGEHSGNTIYF.

The chain joins TRBV2 to TRBJ1-1; 7 bases are shared with TRBD1. This CDR3 spans 15 amino acids. Trimming at V came to 4 bases and at J to 4 bases, leaving 9 bases not matched to a gene. Per germline, CDR1 SNHLY and CDR2 FYNNEI. The CDR3 DNA is TGTGCCAGCAGTGTGGCAGGACAGGAGTTCACTGAAGCTTTCTTT. Translating it yields CASSVAGQEFTEAFF.

The chain employs TRBV5-1 and TRBJ2-4; no firm D call. The CDR3 consists of 16 residues. V gave up 4 bases and J gave up 0 bases, with 14 bases separating them. Germline CDR1 and CDR2: SGHRS and YFSETQ. CDR3 amino acids: CASSQSNILAKNIQYF. In DNA form, the CDR3 reads TGCGCCAGCAGCCAAAGTAATATACTAGCCAAAAACATTCAGTACTTC.

This sequence joins TRBV6-5 and TRBJ2-7; TRBD2 matches at 7 bases. Germline values: CDR1 MNHEY, CDR2 SVGAGI. V gave up 5 bases and J gave up 3 bases; unmatched junction bases: 4. The CDR3 is 13 amino acids. The CDR3 region is CASSKGLFYEQYF. CDR3 sequence (DNA): TGTGCCAGCAGTAAGGGACTATTCTACGAGCAGTACTTC.

This chain connects TRBV5-1 to TRBJ2-2, with 9 bases matching TRBD1. The CDR3 is 14 residues long. Trimming cost V 4 bases and J 4 bases; bases outside gene matches: 2. Germline V gene data show CDR1 as SGHRS and CDR2 as YFSETQ. In DNA, the CDR3 is TGCGCCAGCAGCCGGGACAGGGCCACCGGGGAGCTGTTTTTT. This translates into CASSRDRATGELFF.